This T cell receptor (beta chain) appears in the sequencing data of a study of shared clonotypes between healthy human individuals. Findings and limits, study-wide: Non-shared clonotypes displayed generation probabilities falling below those of clonotypes present in all four donors.

The protocol was immunoSEQ multiplex PCR, while the TCRdb copy is restricted to in-frame clones and leaves out a portion. This table holds over 850,000 clones, approximately 80% found once. Germline loops: CDR1 SGHRS, CDR2 YFSETQ. The V and J ends lost 1 base and 0 bases respectively, with 4 bases between them. This CDR3 has 13 amino acids. With regard to this clone: Its antigen is currently unknown. This same CDR3 is encoded by further DNA sequences in the sample.

Sequencing used memory CD4+ T cells from PBMCs. Subset described: CD45RA-negative fraction. This sequence originates from a man aged 18 to 29 in good health. Some clones in this sample may be carry-over from other donors' samples. The V call is TRBV5-1, the J call TRBJ1-1; the D is unclear. As DNA, the CDR3 is TGCGCCAGCAGCTTGTTAGTGAACACTGAAGCTTTCTTT. It is translated as CASSLLVNTEAFF.